These 21 T cell receptor beta chains were all obtained from the same sample, sequenced in a study of cytomegalovirus exposure and HLA in healthy donors. The PCR was carried out with 60 Vbeta primers and 13 Jbeta primers. Sequencing was performed with immunoSEQ multiplex PCR; in TCRdb, only in-frame clones are kept and a portion is missing. Of approximately 190,000 clones listed, around 86% are singletons. The sequenced material came from PBMCs. These receptor sequences come from a woman between 50 and 59 years old in good health and CMV-seropositive.

The J gene is TRBJ2-5, the V gene TRBV19, with D tentatively TRBD1 (5 bases). This CDR3 is 15 amino acids long. Per the germline V gene, CDR1 is LNHDA and CDR2 is SQIVND (reference sequence). V was trimmed by 6 bases and J by 3 bases, leaving 17 bases between them. CDR3 nucleotide sequence: TGTGCCAGTAGCCAACAGGTTTGGGGTGAAGAGACCCAGTACTTC. This encodes CASSQQVWGEETQYF.

The chain links TRBV9 to TRBJ2-5; TRBD2 matches 10 bases. This CDR3 has 15 amino acids. Germline CDR1 and CDR2: SGDLS and YYNGEE. Unmatched junction bases numbered 2, after V lost 1 base and J lost 2 bases. The CDR3 protein is CASSVSAGGQETQYF. In DNA form, the CDR3 reads TGTGCCAGCAGCGTATCAGCGGGGGGGCAAGAGACCCAGTACTTC.

The chain has TRBV7-2 and TRBJ1-2, with D maybe TRBD1 (6 bases). Trimming pared 1 base from V and 4 bases from J, leaving 16 bases between. CDR1 SGHTA and CDR2 FQGNSA come from the germline V gene. This CDR3 comprises 16 residues. CDR3 in amino acids: CASSLGRGGQGYGYTF. CDR3 bases: TGTGCCAGCAGCTTAGGAAGGGGGGGGCAAGGCTATGGCTACACCTTC.

This clone has a handful of counts. The CDR3 region is CASSPDGRGYGEQYF. In DNA, the CDR3 is TGTGCCAGCAGCCCAGACGGACGGGGGTACGGCGAGCAGTACTTC. This sequence joins TRBV11-2 and TRBJ2-7; D is perhaps TRBD2 (6 bases). Germline values: CDR1 SGHAT, CDR2 FQNNGV. V lost 5 bases to trimming and J lost 6 bases, with 20 bases between them. The CDR3 is 15 amino acids.

The chain links TRBV7-3 to TRBJ2-1; 9 bases map to TRBD2. This CDR3 comprises 16 residues. The germline gives CDR1 SGHTA, CDR2 FQGTGA. J lost 0 bases, V lost 5 bases, and 5 bases had no gene match. The CDR3 DNA follows: TGTGCCAGCAGCGTTATAGCGGGAGCCTCCTACAATGAGCAGTTCTTC. Translating it yields CASSVIAGASYNEQFF.

Written as DNA, the CDR3 is TGTGCCAGCAGCTTAGCGTCTACCGGGGAGCTGTTTTTT. Translation gives CASSLASTGELFF. The chain recombines TRBV7-2 with TRBJ2-2; D unclear. The CDR3 has 13 amino acids. Germline loops: CDR1 SGHTA, CDR2 FQGNSA. V was trimmed by 0 bases and J by 5 bases, leaving 4 bases between them.

The chain employs TRBV7-2 and TRBJ2-1, with D maybe TRBD1 (6 bases). Trimming took 2 bases from V and 6 from J, leaving 11 bases between them. The V gene's germline CDR1 is SGHTA and CDR2 FQGNSA. CDR3 length: 14 residues. The CDR3 nucleotides are TGTGCCAGCAGCTTAAACAGGGTGGGCAATGAGCAGTTCTTC. This sequence encodes CASSLNRVGNEQFF.

The chain links TRBV21-1 to TRBJ2-1; the D call of TRBD2 is as the table states it, not checked on the DNA. TRBV21-1 is annotated as a pseudogene. The CDR3 runs 18 residues. As DNA, the CDR3 is TGTGCTAGCAGCACTGACTGGGACTACGAAACTTCCTCGGATGAGCAGTTCTTC. Translation gives CASSTDWDYETSSDEQFF.

This sequence joins TRBV29-1 and TRBJ2-4; D remains unclear. This CDR3 has 13 amino acids. Germline CDR1 and CDR2: SQVTM and ANQGSEA. Trimming stripped 1 base from V and 5 bases from J, with 9 bases between. As DNA, the CDR3 is TGCAGCGTTGAAGCCCCCCCCGAAAACATTCAGTACTTC. Encoded protein: CSVEAPPENIQYF.

CDR3 residues: CASSFRTGPNTGELFF. CDR3 sequence (DNA): TGCGCCAGCAGCTTTCGGACAGGGCCGAACACCGGGGAGCTGTTTTTT. This chain uses TRBV4-1 with TRBJ2-2; TRBD1 agrees at 8 bases. CDR1 and CDR2 (germline): MGHRA, YSYEKL. The length of the CDR3 is 16 residues. V lost 5 bases to trimming and J lost 0 bases; unmatched junction nucleotides: 5.

This sequence joins TRBV7-3 and TRBJ2-1; the match to TRBD2 covers 8 bases. After removal of 6 bases from V and 6 bases from J, the junction contained 19 bases not matched to a gene. Germline V gives CDR1 SGHTA, CDR2 FQGTGA. This CDR3 comprises 18 residues. The CDR3 coding sequence is TGTGCCAGCAGTCGCGACGGCGGGGGGCTGATAAAGGCCAATGAGCAGTTCTTC. This codes for CASSRDGGGLIKANEQFF.

The chain combines TRBV18 with TRBJ1-3; D is unresolved. This CDR3 is 15 amino acids long. V dropped 4 bases and J dropped 0 bases, with 10 bases sitting between them. The germline gives CDR1 KGHSH, CDR2 LQKENI. DNA of the CDR3: TGTGCCAGCTCACTGGCAGTCTCCTCTGGAAACACCATATATTTT. Its protein is CASSLAVSSGNTIYF.

The rearrangement uses TRBV10-1 and TRBJ2-2, with TRBD1 identical over 7 bases. With V trimmed by 8 bases and J by 7 bases, 7 bases remained unmatched. This CDR3 has 13 amino acids. Per the germline V gene, CDR1 is WNHNN and CDR2 is SYGVQD (reference sequence). CDR3 sequence reads: CASSDRVGGELFF. CDR3 DNA: TGCGCCAGCTCTGACAGGGTTGGCGGGGAGCTGTTTTTT.

The chain uses TRBV7-9 and TRBJ1-4, with 10 bases identical to TRBD1. The germline CDR1 and CDR2 sequences are SEHNR and FQNEAQ (reference sequence). J gave up 5 bases and V 7 bases, and 7 bases lay outside the gene matches. The CDR3 is 15 amino acids. Written as DNA, the CDR3 is TGTGCCAGCAATCCCGGGACAGGGGAAAATGAAAAACTGTTTTTT. It specifies CASNPGTGENEKLFF.

This clone was seen only once. The V call is TRBV5-4, the J call TRBJ2-5; TRBD2 matches 12 bases. Trimming cost V 0 bases and J 5 bases; bases outside gene matches: 2. Germline V lookup: CDR1 SGHNT, CDR2 YYREEE (reference sequence). CDR3 length: 15 amino acids. In DNA, the CDR3 is TGTGCCAGCAGCTTGGTAACTAGCGGGGGGGAGACCCAGTACTTC. As protein: CASSLVTSGGETQYF.

The rearrangement joins TRBV11-2 to TRBJ1-1; the D gene is possibly TRBD1 (6 bases). The germline V gene has CDR1 SGHAT and CDR2 FQNNGV. The germline V and J ends were trimmed by 5 bases and 0 bases, with 16 bases remaining between them. This CDR3 region has 16 residues. CDR3 region: CASSRWTDSLNTEAFF. The CDR3 DNA sequence: TGTGCCAGCAGCAGATGGACAGATAGTCTGAACACTGAAGCTTTCTTT.

The chain uses TRBV5-4 and TRBJ2-7, with TRBD2 matching 14 bases. The CDR3 covers 17 residues. CDR1 and CDR2 (germline): SGHNT, YYREEE (reference sequence). Trimming took 4 bases from V and 0 from J; bases not matched to a gene: 6. CDR3 in DNA: TGTGCCAGCAGCCCCGGACTAGCGGGAGGTCCCTCCTACGAGCAGTACTTC. This codes for CASSPGLAGGPSYEQYF.

The gene calls are TRBV2 and TRBJ2-4, with a possible D match to TRBD2 (5 bases). The CDR3 sequence is 12 residues long. Per germline, CDR1 SNHLY and CDR2 FYNNEI. Between the trimmed V and J ends, which lost 4 bases and 9 bases, there was a span of 10 bases. CDR3 loop: CASSVRGSIQYF. The CDR3 coding sequence is TGTGCCAGCAGTGTCCGGGGAAGCATTCAGTACTTC.

This clone was recorded a few times. This chain joins TRBV11-2 and TRBJ2-1, with D possibly TRBD2 on 6 matching bases. Trimming removed 1 base at V and 8 bases at J, with 12 bases between. The CDR3 has 14 amino acids. CDR1 is SGHAT, CDR2 FQNNGV, per germline. CDR3 sequence reads: CASSLAGTPYEQFF. In nucleotides, the CDR3 is TGTGCCAGCAGCTTAGCCGGGACTCCCTATGAGCAGTTCTTC.

The chain recombines TRBV28 with TRBJ1-2, with D tentatively TRBD1 (6 bases). Per the germline V gene, CDR1 is MDHEN and CDR2 is SYDVKM. V dropped 3 bases and J dropped 7 bases, with 21 bases sitting between them. This CDR3 is 16 amino acids long. The DNA of the CDR3 is TGTGCCAGCAGTTTGGCGGAGGGGGGGTATAGTGGTGGCTACACCTTC. This gives the protein CASSLAEGGYSGGYTF.

This clone was seen a single time. An end of the junction does not agree with germline; a read error may underlie this. The V call is TRBV7-9, the J call TRBJ2-3, with 7 bases lining up with TRBD1. Germline CDR1 and CDR2: SEHNR and FQNEAQ (reference sequence). The CDR3 spans 16 residues. The CDR3 region has the DNA TGTTCCAGCAGCTCAGGGACAGTGCATGGCACAGATACGCAGTATTTT. Its protein product is CSSSSGTVHGTDTQYF.